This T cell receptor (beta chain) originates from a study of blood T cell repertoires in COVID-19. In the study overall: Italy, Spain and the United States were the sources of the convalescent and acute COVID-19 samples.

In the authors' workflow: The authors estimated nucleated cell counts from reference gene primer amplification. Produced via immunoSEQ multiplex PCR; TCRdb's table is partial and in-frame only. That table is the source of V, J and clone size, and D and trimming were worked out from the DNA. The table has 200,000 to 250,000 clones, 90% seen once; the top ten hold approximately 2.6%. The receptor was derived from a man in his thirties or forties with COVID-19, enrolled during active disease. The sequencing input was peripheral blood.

The CDR3 sequence: CASNPRGMNTEAFF. CDR3 bases: TGTGCCAGTAATCCCAGGGGCATGAACACTGAAGCTTTCTTT. The V gene is TRBV19, the J gene TRBJ1-1, with a possible D match to TRBD1 (6 bases). Per germline, CDR1 LNHDA and CDR2 SQIVND (reference sequence). The CDR3 is made up of 14 amino acids. V was pared by 7 bases and J by 0 bases, with 12 bases between.